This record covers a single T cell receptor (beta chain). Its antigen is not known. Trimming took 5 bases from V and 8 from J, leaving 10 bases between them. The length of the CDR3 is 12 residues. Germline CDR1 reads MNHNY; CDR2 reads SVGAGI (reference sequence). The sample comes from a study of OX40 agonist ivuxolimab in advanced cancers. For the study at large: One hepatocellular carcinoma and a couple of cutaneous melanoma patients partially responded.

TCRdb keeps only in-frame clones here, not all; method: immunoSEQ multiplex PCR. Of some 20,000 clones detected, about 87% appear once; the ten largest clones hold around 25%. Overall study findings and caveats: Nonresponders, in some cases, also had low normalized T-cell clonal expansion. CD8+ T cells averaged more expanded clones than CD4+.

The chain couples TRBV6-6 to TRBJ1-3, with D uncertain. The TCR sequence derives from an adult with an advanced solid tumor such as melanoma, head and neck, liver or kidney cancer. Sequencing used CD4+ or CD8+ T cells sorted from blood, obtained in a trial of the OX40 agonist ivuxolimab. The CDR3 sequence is CASSTGEDTIYF. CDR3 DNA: TGTGCCAGCAGTACGGGTGAAGACACCATATATTTT.